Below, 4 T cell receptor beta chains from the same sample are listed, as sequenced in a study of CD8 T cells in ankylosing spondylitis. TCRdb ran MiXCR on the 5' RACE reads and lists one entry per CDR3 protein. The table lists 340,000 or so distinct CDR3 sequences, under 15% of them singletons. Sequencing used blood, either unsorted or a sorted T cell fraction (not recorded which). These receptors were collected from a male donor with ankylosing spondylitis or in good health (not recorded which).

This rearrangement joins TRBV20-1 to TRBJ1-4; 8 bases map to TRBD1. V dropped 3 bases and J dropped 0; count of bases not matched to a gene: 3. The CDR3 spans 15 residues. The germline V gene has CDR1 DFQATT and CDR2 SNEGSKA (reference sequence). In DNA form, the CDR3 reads TGCAGTGCTAGCAGGGGGCCTGCAACTAATGAAAAACTGTTTTTT. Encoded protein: CSASRGPATNEKLFF.

The CDR3 here is CSASQPGLKETQYF. The CDR3, as DNA: TGCAGTGCCAGTCAGCCCGGCTTGAAAGAGACCCAGTACTTC. V is TRBV20-1 and J is TRBJ2-5; D is unclear. Trimming cost V 6 bases and J 3 bases, with 17 bases left between them. Germline lookup yields CDR1 DFQATT and CDR2 SNEGSKA (reference sequence). The CDR3 covers 14 residues.

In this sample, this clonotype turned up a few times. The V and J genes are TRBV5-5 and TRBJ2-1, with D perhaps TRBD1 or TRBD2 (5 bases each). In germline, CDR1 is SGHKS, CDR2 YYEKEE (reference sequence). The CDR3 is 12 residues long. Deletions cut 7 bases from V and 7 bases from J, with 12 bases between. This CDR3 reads CASLGARNEQFF. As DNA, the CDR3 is TGTGCCAGCCTCGGGGCACGGAATGAGCAGTTCTTC.

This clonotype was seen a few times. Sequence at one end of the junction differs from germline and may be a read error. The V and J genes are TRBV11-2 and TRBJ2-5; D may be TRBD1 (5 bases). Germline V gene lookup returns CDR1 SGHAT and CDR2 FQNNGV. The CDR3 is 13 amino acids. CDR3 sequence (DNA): TGTGCCAGCAGCTTAGACAGGGATGTAGGCCAGGACTTC. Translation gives CASSLDRDVGQDF.